This T cell receptor beta chain stems from a study of identical twins. Notes on the study in general: Out-of-frame TCR alpha sharing observed in monozygotic twins exceeded model estimates. Excess twin sharing in beta out-of-frame sequences was weaker.

Concerning this clonotype itself: Its antigen is not identified.

Germline CDR1 reads LGHDT; CDR2 reads YNNKEL (reference sequence). Deletions cut 6 bases from V and 7 bases from J, with 13 bases between. The CDR3 length is 13 residues. TCRdb fed the 5' RACE reads into MiXCR, producing one record per CDR3 protein. Counted here are over 600,000 distinct CDR3 sequences, 21% occurring once; the ten biggest clones make up 4.3%. These data were also reused for a study on T cells expressing NK-cell markers. Per that study: Over 5 donors carried dominant NKG2C+ clonotypes that made up roughly 1.0-7.5% of their CD8+ T cells.

This chain uses TRBV3-1 with TRBJ2-1, with D uncertain. This clonotype originated in a woman aged 18 to 35 in good health. Sequencing was performed on PBMCs. Written as DNA, the CDR3 is TGTGCCAGCAGAAAGGCCCCTGGGAATGAGCAGTTCTTC. Translation gives CASRKAPGNEQFF.